This T cell receptor beta chain was retrieved from a study of T-cell memory formation after mild COVID-19 (dated by TCRdb to 2020 to 2022). Regarding the research as a whole: Most TCR sequence clusters were specific to one of the two donors. Two young, previously healthy adult volunteers, one female and one male, were included in the cohort. T-cell clones expanding and contracting after mild COVID-19 in two donors were tracked by longitudinal TCRalpha and TCRbeta repertoire sequencing.

The germline V gene encodes CDR1 SQVTM and CDR2 ANQGSEA. V is cut back by 7 bases and J by 1 base, with 12 bases in the junction unmatched. The cysteine opens and the phenylalanine closes a CDR3 of 15 amino acids. Just CDR3 DNA is preserved here, 45 bases in frame from base 1. PBMCs were isolated by Ficoll-Paque density gradient centrifugation. Summary of the overall study and its limitations: Contracting CD4+ clones were found mainly in CM and EM memory subsets, while CD8+ clones were enriched in EMRA. The detection of some responding clones in pre-infection memory suggests that pre-existing cross-reactive memory T cells joined the SARS-CoV-2 response. Whether the second-wave clones peaking on day 37 were SARS-CoV-2 specific was not confirmed. The study covered only a couple of mild cases, and larger cohorts including severe cases with pre-infection samples were considered necessary. From day 15 to 85, contracting clones showed balanced CD4/CD8 phenotypes, whereas a second wave of clones that expanded from day 15 to 37 leaned towards CD4+.

This clonotype was found a few times. No antigen is known for it. No per-base quality is available; no much larger clone lies one base away. Instrument used: Illumina NovaSeq 6000. TCRalpha and TCRbeta cDNA libraries were built by 5'RACE with constant-segment primers, adding sample barcodes and unique molecular identifiers. Trizol reagent was used to extract RNA from every sample. The libraries were amplified in two PCR steps, and the second step added a second sample barcode and Illumina TruSeq adapters. The libraries were sequenced on an Illumina NovaSeq using 2 x 150 bp paired-end reads. The paper's processing steps were these. Reads were demultiplexed and collapsed into UMI-guided consensus sequences with migec v1.2.7. Using mixcr v2.1.11, UMI consensuses were aligned to TRA and TRB V and J templates and then assembled into clonotypes. A clonotype was counted as expanded or contracted only if both edgeR and NoisET called the change significant, with noise models trained on biological replicates. For edgeR calls, the thresholds were a false discovery rate-adjusted p below 0.01 and a log2 fold-change of 1. As an exploratory analysis of dynamics, max-normalized trajectories of the 1000 most abundant clonotypes were examined by PCA with hierarchical clustering. The CD4 or CD8 phenotype of responding clones was assigned using the separately sequenced CD4+ and CD8+ repertoires. The raw public data were reprocessed by TCRdb itself: fastp quality trimming at Q25, MiXCR clonotype calling, in-frame beta chains only. Each CDR3 protein appears once, grouped with its most common genes and DNA. In this record, the V and J calls reflect TCRdb's handling and not the investigators' own analysis. The sample profile shows about 320,000 distinct CDR3 sequences; around an eighth of them were found once. The ten most abundant clones make up roughly 23% of the sample.

The clonotype comes from a man aged 18 to 30 who had mild COVID-19 (a few samples of this study predate the infection). The sample titles of this study are shuffled in the database, so cell type and time point are left out; the donor was told from shared clones. Sequencing input: PBMCs or a T cell subset sorted from them (not recorded which). Rearrangement joined TRBV29-1 to TRBJ1-1, with 7 junctional bases fitting TRBD1. The bases are TGCAGCGGCCTCCGGGACAGTGAGCAGAACACTGAAGCTTTCTTT. Its translation reads: CSGLRDSEQNTEAFF.